Listed below are T cell receptor beta chains from one sample, sequenced in a study of radiotherapy plus CTLA-4 blockade in lung cancer. Data came from immunoSEQ multiplex PCR; TCRdb stores just in-frame clones and leaves some out. This sample yields roughly 80,000 clones, of which around 78% are seen a single time; under 5% belongs to the top ten. The source was peripheral blood, collected from a patient treated with radiotherapy plus ipilimumab. The receptors derive from a human donor with non-small cell lung cancer who had a partial response to radiotherapy plus ipilimumab. Some clones in this sample may be carry-over from other donors' samples. Both conserved end residues are part of each CDR3. Each record gives: V gene, CDR3 protein.

TRBV11-3,CASSSSGTRTDTQYF
TRBV4-1,CASSQWGAGDTEAFF
TRBV6-1,CATPRADRDTYEQYF
TRBV11-2,CASSFNRVNEQFF
TRBV30,CAWTLEGDGYTF
TRBV7-6,CASSLGNRGGSPLHF
TRBV9,CASSVAGLYYNEQFF
TRBV21-1,CASSKTVGQGGFNQPQHF
TRBV7-9,CASSPTGGEKLFF
TRBV19,CASSINAAHSGNTIYF
TRBV28,CASSLSAWGASGANVLTF
TRBV19,CASTGAGVTSNQPQHF
TRBV4-1,CASSLDHVTGRDEAFF
TRBV6-1,CASTIGQGAQTEAFF
TRBV28,CASTQGGGRGDQPQHF
TRBV6-4,CASSDSGRTSGPYNEQFF
TRBV18,CASSHEGLMKETQYF
TRBV4-2,CASSQESEPYEQYF
TRBV7-2,CASSHGGADTQYF
TRBV7-6,CASSSGFANSPLHF
TRBV19,CASSLGQRNNQPQHF
TRBV19,CASIRRDTNTEAFF
TRBV9,CASSVGSGNSPLHF
TRBV14,CASSPHMQGYEQYF
TRBV6-5,CASSLQGVNTEAFF
TRBV4-2,CASSRRASQETQYF
TRBV4-2,CASSPGLSNNEQFF
TRBV9,CASSVWTGNYGYTF
TRBV5-1,CASSLNFGTGGYEQYF
TRBV7-2,CASSFGGQYTDTQYF
TRBV9,CASSVGGLAGGYGEQFF
TRBV6-1,CASRNAEGRELFF
TRBV11-3,CASSLAGHTAFNEQFF
TRBV5-1,CASSLAGGSLTDTQYF
TRBV10-3,CATSYGQGNNQPQHF
TRBV7-6,CASSPRVGTEAFF
TRBV18,CASSNSQGDYEQYF
TRBV10-1,CASSDEPRTEAFF
TRBV18,CASSPGQDQPQHF
TRBV29-1,CSVEVGGNTEAFF
TRBV9,CASSVYRANTGELFF
TRBV27,CASSLGQDDTYEQYF